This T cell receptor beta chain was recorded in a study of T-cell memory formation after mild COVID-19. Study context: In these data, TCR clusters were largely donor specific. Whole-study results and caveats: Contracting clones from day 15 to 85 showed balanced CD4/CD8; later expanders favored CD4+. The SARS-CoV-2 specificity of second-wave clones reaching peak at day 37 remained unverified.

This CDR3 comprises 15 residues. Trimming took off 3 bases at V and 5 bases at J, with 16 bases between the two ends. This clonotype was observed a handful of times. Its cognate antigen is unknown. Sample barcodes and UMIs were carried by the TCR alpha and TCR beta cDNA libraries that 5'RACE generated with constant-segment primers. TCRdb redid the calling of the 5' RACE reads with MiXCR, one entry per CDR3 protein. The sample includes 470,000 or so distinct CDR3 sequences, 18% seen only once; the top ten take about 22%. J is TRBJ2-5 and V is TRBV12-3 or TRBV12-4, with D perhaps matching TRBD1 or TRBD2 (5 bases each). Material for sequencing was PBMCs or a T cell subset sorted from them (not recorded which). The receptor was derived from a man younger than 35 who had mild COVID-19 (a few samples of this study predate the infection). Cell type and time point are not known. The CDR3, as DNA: TGTGCCAGCAGTTTTCGGGGCAGGGTAACGGAGACCCAGTACTTC. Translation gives CASSFRGRVTETQYF.